A single sample is the source of the 2 T cell receptor delta chains below, sequenced in a study of γδ T cells in repeated Plasmodium falciparum infection. Vgamma9/Vdelta2+ and Vdelta2-negative gammadelta T cells were flow-sorted from PBMC for bulk sequencing. TCRdb reprocessed the multiplex PCR reads using CATT. This table holds some 50,000 delta-chain clones, around 1.6% found once. The sample taken for sequencing was gamma-delta T cells from blood. Receptors were obtained from a pool of human donors (malaria-infected and uninfected, not separated).

As to this clone: This DNA translates differently at residue 19 from the TCRdb protein, which is that of a much larger clone; a read error is likely, and the protein shown is the DNA's own translation. CDR3 amino acids: CALGERYPTGGWGIPPYTEKLIF. The CDR3 DNA sequence: TGTGCTCTTGGGGAACGGTATCCTACAGGAGGGTGGGGGATACCCCCCTACACCGAGAAACTCATCTTT. V is TRDV1 and J is TRDJ1, with 10 bases fitting TRDD3. This CDR3 is built from 23 residues. Germline V gene sequence: CDR1 TSWWSYY, CDR2 QGS.

A note on this clone: A far more abundant clone sits one base away, making this likely a read error. Other DNA sequences within the sample encode an identical CDR3. The genes are TRDV3 and TRDJ1; 9 bases agree with TRDD3. Germline CDR1 TVYSNPD, CDR2 GDNSRS (reference sequence). The CDR3 consists of 18 residues. J gave up 0 bases and V 1 base, and 15 bases lay outside the gene matches. Written as DNA, the CDR3 is TGTGCCTTTAACAGGGGTCGTTGGGGGATAAAAGACACCGATAAACTCATCTTT. This encodes CAFNRGRWGIKDTDKLIF.